Below, 25 T cell receptor beta chains from the same sample are listed, as sequenced in a study of control samples from healthy donors and cancer patients. Using immunoSEQ multiplex PCR, the repertoire was profiled, and TCRdb retains in-frame clones only, with some absent. The sample contains under 100,000 clones, 80% to 95% of which appear only once. The sample comprised blood. The receptors derive from a woman in her twenties or thirties in good health.

This chain connects TRBV5-1 to TRBJ1-2; no reliable D call. The V gene's germline CDR1 is SGHRS and CDR2 YFSETQ. CDR3 length equals 14 residues. V lost 0 bases to trimming and J lost 7 bases, with 13 bases between them. The CDR3 DNA reads TGCGCCAGCAGCTTGGGGTCGTACATGGCTGGCTACACCTTC. The encoded protein is CASSLGSYMAGYTF. Based on the CDR3 plus reference TRBV5-1 and TRBJ1-2, the full variable domain is KAGVTQTPRYLIKTRGQQVTLSCSPISGHRSVSWYQQTPGQGLQFLFEYFSETQRNKGNFPGRFSGRQFSNSRSEMNVSTLELGDSALYLCASSLGSYMAGYTFGSGTRLTVV.

This clone occurred a few times. As DNA, the CDR3 is TGCAGTGCCCTTACAGGGAACCAGCATTTT. This encodes CSALTGNQHF. The rearrangement links TRBV20-1 to TRBJ1-5; D possibly corresponds to TRBD1 (6 bases). The germline gives CDR1 DFQATT, CDR2 SNEGSKA (reference sequence). The CDR3 sequence is 10 residues long. Between the trimmed V and J ends, which lost 6 bases and 12 bases, there was a span of 12 bases.

V usage is TRBV16 and J usage is TRBJ2-1; D unclear. This CDR3 is 16 amino acids long. V gave up 2 bases and J gave up 4 bases, with 15 bases separating them. Germline assignment: CDR1 KGHSY and CDR2 FQNENV. As DNA, the CDR3 is TGTGCCAGCAGCCAAGCCGGTCCAAACGGATACAATGAGCAGTTCTTC. Translated, it gives CASSQAGPNGYNEQFF.

The chain uses TRBV7-2 and TRBJ1-1; TRBD1 aligns across 7 bases. This CDR3 contains 15 residues. Germline V CDR1 and CDR2: SGHTA, FQGNSA. V lost 5 bases to trimming and J lost 1 base; unmatched junction nucleotides: 7. Here the CDR3 DNA reads TGTGCCAGCAGCCCGACAGGGCTTGGGAACACTGAAGCTTTCTTT. Amino acids: CASSPTGLGNTEAFF.

The chain employs TRBV2 and TRBJ1-2, with D tentatively TRBD1 (6 bases). V was pared by 2 bases and J by 0 bases, with 7 bases between. CDR1 and CDR2 from the germline V gene are SNHLY and FYNNEI. This CDR3 contains 14 residues. CDR3 coding DNA: TGTGCCAGCAGTGAAAGGGGGACTAACTATGGCTACACCTTC. This gives the protein CASSERGTNYGYTF.

The chain employs TRBV15 and TRBJ2-2; possibly TRBD1 for D (6 bases). Looked up from germline, CDR1 is LNHNV and CDR2 is YYDKDF (reference sequence). The CDR3 spans 14 residues. V lost 1 base and J lost 7, with 10 bases in between. The CDR3 DNA sequence: TGTGCCACCAGCAGAGGCAGGGGACACGGGGAGCTGTTTTTT. Its translation: CATSRGRGHGELFF.

J is TRBJ1-1 and V is TRBV6-5; TRBD1 is a possible D gene (5 bases). V was trimmed by 2 bases and J by 5 bases, leaving 12 bases between them. The CDR3 runs 14 residues. Germline V gene sequence: CDR1 MNHEY, CDR2 SVGAGI. The CDR3 DNA is TGTGCCAGCAGTTACCTTCAGGGAGGGACTGAAGCTTTCTTT. Its translation is CASSYLQGGTEAFF.

The chain couples TRBV12-3 or TRBV12-4 to TRBJ1-2; no clear D gene. The CDR3 has 13 amino acids. V lost 7 bases to trimming and J lost 3 bases, with 12 bases between them. CDR3 in DNA: TGTGCCAGCACCCCGGGATCGTACTATGGCTACACCTTC. Translation gives CASTPGSYYGYTF.

V is TRBV5-1 and J is TRBJ2-5; 8 bases map to TRBD2. V was clipped by 5 bases and J by 5 bases; unmatched bases: 14. Looked up from germline, CDR1 is SGHRS and CDR2 is YFSETQ. This CDR3 is built from 16 residues. The CDR3 DNA reads as TGCGCCAGCAGTACGGCGGGGGGACCCCTCCGGGAGACCCAGTACTTC. Translated, it gives CASSTAGGPLRETQYF.

This chain links TRBV13 with TRBJ1-3; D possibly corresponds to TRBD1 (5 bases). CDR1 PRHDT and CDR2 FYEKMQ come from the germline V gene (reference sequence). Trimming stripped 5 bases from V and 4 bases from J, with 12 bases between. This CDR3 is built from 14 residues. The CDR3 sequence is CASSIGTQGNTIYF. CDR3 in DNA: TGTGCCAGCAGCATCGGGACTCAAGGAAACACCATATATTTT.

V gene TRBV13 combines with J gene TRBJ1-1, with D uncertain. The CDR3 loop spans 15 amino acids. Between the trimmed V and J ends, which lost 1 base and 1 base, there was a span of 10 bases. CDR1 and CDR2 from the germline V gene are PRHDT and FYEKMQ (reference sequence). The chain's CDR3 is CASSLVNVGNTEAFF. The DNA for the CDR3 is TGTGCCAGCAGCTTAGTTAACGTCGGGAACACTGAAGCTTTCTTT.

This rearrangement joins TRBV10-3 to TRBJ2-3; 8 bases are a match to TRBD1. The CDR3 is 16 amino acids. Germline trimming cut 0 bases from V and 4 bases from J; bases unmatched to any gene: 6. Per germline, CDR1 ENHRY and CDR2 SYGVKD. CDR3 amino acids: CAISESGQGFADTQYF. CDR3 in DNA: TGTGCCATCAGTGAGTCAGGACAGGGTTTCGCAGATACGCAGTATTTT.

The rearrangement joins TRBV9 to TRBJ1-6, with TRBD1 as a possible D gene (6 bases). The CDR3 is 17 amino acids. Germline lookup yields CDR1 SGDLS and CDR2 YYNGEE. The V end lost 1 base, the J end lost 7 bases, and 18 bases lay between the germline ends. CDR3 nucleotide sequence: TGTGCCAGCAGCGTAAGGTCCGATCCTAGGGGGAATTCACCCCTCCACTTT. This sequence encodes CASSVRSDPRGNSPLHF.

The chain joins TRBV4-1 to TRBJ1-1; 7 nucleotides align to TRBD1. Germline loops: CDR1 MGHRA, CDR2 YSYEKL. The CDR3 contains 14 residues. J lost 1 base, V lost 3 bases, and 2 bases had no gene match. The CDR3 protein is CASSHRDRNTEAFF. CDR3 DNA sequence: TGCGCCAGCAGCCACCGGGACAGGAACACTGAAGCTTTCTTT.

The chain links TRBV27 to TRBJ2-7; D is possibly TRBD1 or TRBD2 (5 bases each). The CDR3 length is 11 residues. Germline assignment: CDR1 MNHEY and CDR2 SMNVEV (reference sequence). V was pared by 8 bases and J by 3 bases, with 8 bases between. As DNA, the CDR3 is TGTGCCAGCGGGGGTTTCTACGAGCAGTACTTC. Residues: CASGGFYEQYF.

The chain's CDR3 is CAWRDREFSPLHF. CDR3 coding DNA: TGTGCCTGGAGGGACAGGGAGTTTTCACCCCTCCACTTT. The genes are TRBV30 and TRBJ1-6; TRBD1 agrees at 8 bases. This CDR3 region has 13 residues. V was pared by 3 bases and J by 9 bases, with 4 bases of the junction left unmatched. Germline loops: CDR1 GTSNPN, CDR2 SVGIG (reference sequence).

This rearrangement joins TRBV29-1 to TRBJ1-1; D unresolved. The germline gives CDR1 SQVTM, CDR2 ANQGSEA. CDR3 size: 13 residues. V shed 4 bases and J shed 3 bases, with 12 bases lying between them. For the CDR3, the DNA is TGCAGCGTTGGGACGTCCCATGACACTGAAGCTTTCTTT. It codes for CSVGTSHDTEAFF. Looking up the rest from reference TRBV29-1 and TRBJ1-1 gives the full variable domain: SAVISQKPSRDICQRGTSLTIQCQVDSQVTMMFWYRQQPGQSLTLIATANQGSEATYESGFVIDKFPISRPNLTFSTLTVSNMSPEDSSIYLCSVGTSHDTEAFFGQGTRLTVV.

The chain couples TRBV19 to TRBJ1-5, with D unclear. V was cut by 6 bases and J by 3 bases, with 6 bases left in between. CDR1 is LNHDA and CDR2 is SQIVND in the germline V gene (reference sequence). This CDR3 is built from 12 residues. The CDR3 DNA follows: TGTGCCAGTAGGGAGTTCAATCAGCCCCAGCATTTT. Amino acid sequence: CASREFNQPQHF.

This chain links TRBV6-2 or TRBV6-3 with TRBJ1-5, with TRBD1 matching 8 bases. The CDR3 has 16 residues. Looked up from germline, CDR1 is MNHEY and CDR2 is SVGEGT. V was clipped by 0 bases and J by 9 bases; unmatched bases: 10. CDR3 amino acids: CASSYSPDRGGRPQHF. CDR3 DNA: TGTGCCAGCAGTTACTCCCCAGACAGGGGAGGGAGGCCCCAGCATTTT.

This rearrangement joins TRBV7-9 to TRBJ1-2; 9 bases are a match to TRBD1. CDR1 is SEHNR and CDR2 is FQNEAQ in the germline V gene (reference sequence). The CDR3 covers 18 residues. Trimming at V came to 4 bases and at J to 6 bases, leaving 18 bases not matched to a gene. In DNA, the CDR3 is TGTGCCAGCAGCTCCCCGGTGGAAATAAGGGACAGGGATCATGGCTACACCTTC. Residues: CASSSPVEIRDRDHGYTF.

The chain carries TRBV30 and TRBJ2-1; TRBD1 or TRBD2 may be the D gene (6 bases each). The CDR3 length is 15 residues. Trimming took off 0 bases at V and 8 bases at J, with 17 bases between the two ends. Germline values: CDR1 GTSNPN, CDR2 SVGIG (reference sequence). The CDR3 sequence is CAWSVQWGAGDEQFF. In DNA, the CDR3 is TGTGCCTGGAGTGTACAGTGGGGGGCCGGGGATGAGCAGTTCTTC.

The chain links TRBV5-4 to TRBJ1-1; D ambiguous. The ends were cut back, 0 bases at V and 2 bases at J, with 11 bases in the middle. The CDR3 sequence is 15 residues long. In germline, CDR1 is SGHNT, CDR2 YYREEE (reference sequence). The CDR3 DNA follows: TGTGCCAGCAGCTTGGATGGGTGGGAAAACACTGAAGCTTTCTTT. Its translation: CASSLDGWENTEAFF.

This clone was detected only a few times. The CDR3 is CASRPGQAYEQYF. The CDR3 DNA is TGTGCCAGCAGGCCGGGACAGGCCTACGAGCAGTACTTC. The chain couples TRBV28 to TRBJ2-7; 8 bases line up with TRBD1. J was trimmed by 2 bases and V by 6 bases; bases with no gene match: 3. CDR3 length: 13 residues. Germline V CDR1 and CDR2: MDHEN, SYDVKM.

The CDR3 loop is CASSFPVGGRYGYTF. For the CDR3, the DNA is TGTGCCAGCAGTTTCCCCGTCGGCGGACGGTATGGCTACACCTTC. The J gene is TRBJ1-2, the V gene TRBV28; D gene uncertain. In germline, CDR1 is MDHEN, CDR2 SYDVKM. Trimming removed 3 bases from V and 5 bases from J, with 16 bases in between. This CDR3 is 15 amino acids long.

The chain recombines TRBV24-1 with TRBJ2-3; TRBD2 aligns across 11 bases. Trimming at V came to 4 bases and at J to 4 bases, leaving 6 bases not matched to a gene. The CDR3 contains 16 residues. In germline, CDR1 is KGHDR, CDR2 SFDVKD. The CDR3 nucleotides are TGTGCCACCAGTGAATTAACTAGCGGGAGCCCAGATACGCAGTATTTT. Encoded protein: CATSELTSGSPDTQYF.